This passage covers 9 T cell receptor beta chains from one sample sequenced in a study of T cells after yellow fever vaccination. TCRdb re-analysed the 5' RACE reads in MiXCR, keeping a single row per CDR3 protein. The sample records approximately 610,000 distinct CDR3 sequences, about a sixth being singletons. The starting material was PBMCs, obtained less than 6 days after the first yellow fever vaccination. The receptors derive from a man aged 18 to 29 who received the YFV17D yellow fever vaccine.

The chain is built from TRBV5-1 and TRBJ2-7, with TRBD1 identical over 11 bases. The germline V gene encodes CDR1 SGHRS and CDR2 YFSETQ. The V and J ends lost 7 bases and 5 bases, in that order; junction bases with no gene match: 5. The CDR3 length is 13 residues. The CDR3 spells CASGGQGVDEQYF. CDR3 DNA sequence: TGCGCCAGCGGGGGACAGGGGGTCGACGAGCAGTACTTC.

The V call is TRBV7-9, the J call TRBJ2-3; D ambiguous. CDR1 is SEHNR and CDR2 is FQNEAQ in the germline V gene (reference sequence). The germline V and J ends were trimmed by 1 base and 6 bases, with 11 bases remaining between them. This CDR3 is built from 14 residues. CDR3 sequence reads: CASSLGQPQDTQYF. In nucleotides, the CDR3 is TGTGCCAGCAGCTTAGGGCAGCCCCAGGATACGCAGTATTTT.

This clonotype was found a few times. The J gene is TRBJ1-1, the V gene TRBV3-1, with 10 bases aligning to TRBD1. Germline V gives CDR1 LGHDT, CDR2 YNNKEL (reference sequence). J lost 1 base, V lost 4 bases, and 6 bases had no gene match. The CDR3 is 16 amino acids. This CDR3 reads CASSLGQGVRNTEAFF. Here the CDR3 DNA reads TGTGCCAGCAGCCTCGGACAGGGGGTGAGGAACACTGAAGCTTTCTTT.

The rearrangement links TRBV6-1 to TRBJ2-4; D perhaps matches TRBD2 (7 bases). V dropped 6 bases and J dropped 1 base, with 13 bases sitting between them. The germline CDR1 and CDR2 sequences are MNHNS and SASEGT. The CDR3 sequence is 15 residues long. This CDR3 is CASRGGGGAKNIQYF. CDR3 DNA sequence: TGTGCCAGCAGAGGGGGGGGCGGGGCCAAAAACATTCAGTACTTC.

The CDR3 nucleotides are TGTGCCAGCAGTTACTCAATCGCGAACACCGGGGAGCTGTTTTTT. This translates into CASSYSIANTGELFF. The rearrangement uses TRBV6-2 or TRBV6-3 and TRBJ2-2, with D hard to call. The germline V gene encodes CDR1 MNHEY and CDR2 SVGEGT. The CDR3 spans 15 residues. The V end lost 0 bases, the J end lost 0 bases, and 5 bases lay between the germline ends.

In regard to this clonotype: At one boundary the junction diverges from the germline segment, which might be a read error. The genes are TRBV6-2 or TRBV6-3 and TRBJ2-2; D might be TRBD1 or TRBD2, each matching 5 bases. There are 15 residues in the CDR3. Germline loops: CDR1 MNHEY, CDR2 SVGEGT. The CDR3 sequence is CASSYIAADTGEQFF. CDR3 coding DNA: TGTGCCAGCAGTTATATAGCAGCGGACACCGGGGAGCAGTTTTTT.

The rearrangement joins TRBV29-1 to TRBJ2-7; TRBD1 or TRBD2 may be the D gene (5 bases each). Germline V gene lookup returns CDR1 SQVTM and CDR2 ANQGSEA. V was cut by 4 bases and J by 5 bases, with 15 bases left in between. The CDR3 is 13 residues long. As DNA, the CDR3 is TGCAGCGTTGGGAAAGTGAGGGGCCACGAGCAGTACTTC. It codes for CSVGKVRGHEQYF.

The gene calls are TRBV11-3 and TRBJ2-5; the D is unclear. The V end was cut by 5 bases, the J end by 5 bases, with 12 bases between. The CDR3 covers 13 residues. CDR1 is SGHNT, CDR2 YENEEA, per germline. CDR3 bases: TGTGCCAGCAGCGCGGACGATTGGGAGACCCAGTACTTC. It translates to CASSADDWETQYF.

This chain uses TRBV7-6 with TRBJ1-2; D is unresolved. With 2 bases removed from V and 6 bases from J, the gap between germline ends came to 10 bases. CDR1 and CDR2 (germline): SGHVS, FNYEAQ. This CDR3 is 13 amino acids long. The CDR3 nucleotides read TGTGCCAGCAGCTTATCTGACTTGAATGGCTACACCTTC. This encodes CASSLSDLNGYTF.